A selection of T cell receptor beta chains follows, all from one sample in a study of blood T cell repertoires in COVID-19. Data came from immunoSEQ multiplex PCR; TCRdb stores just in-frame clones and leaves some out. The sample contains more than 200,000 clones, around 90% of which appear only once. Sequencing used peripheral blood. These receptors were taken from a human donor in a cohort sampled during active COVID-19. The CDR3 runs from the conserved cysteine through the conserved F or W. Each record gives: D gene, V gene, clone size, J gene, CDR3 DNA, CDR3 protein. The D gene is left open where the match is weak. Only some rows state a clone size, as once, few, many or a class for expanded clones.

>TRBD1|TRBV6-5|.|TRBJ1-2
TGTGCCAGCAAGGTTATGACAGGGGGGATGGATGGCTACACCTTC
CASKVMTGGMDGYTF
>.|TRBV9|.|TRBJ1-4
TGTGCCAGCAGCTGGGGGCAGGGTAATGAAAAACTGTTTTTT
CASSWGQGNEKLFF
>TRBD2|TRBV7-9|few|TRBJ2-1
TGTGCCAGCAGCCAACTAGCGGGAGGGCCCAATGAGCAGTTCTTC
CASSQLAGGPNEQFF
>TRBD1|TRBV5-4|.|TRBJ1-2
TGTGCCAGCAGTACAGGGGGCGCGGATGGCTACACCTTC
CASSTGGADGYTF
>TRBD2|TRBV6-5|.|TRBJ2-7
TGTGCCAGCAGTTCCCCTAGCGGGAGCTCCTACGAGCAGTACTTC
CASSSPSGSSYEQYF
>.|TRBV11-2|.|TRBJ2-7
TGTGCCAGCAGCTTTGCCGGGGATTTTTACGAGCAGTACTTC
CASSFAGDFYEQYF
>.|TRBV6-5|.|TRBJ2-7
TGTGCCAGCAGCCTAGGGGCGGGGCCAGCGCAGTACTTC
CASSLGAGPAQYF
>TRBD2|TRBV7-2|.|TRBJ2-3
TGTGCCAGCAGCTTAGAGACTAGCGGGCTTCCCACAGATACGCAGTATTTT
CASSLETSGLPTDTQYF
>.|TRBV5-4|.|TRBJ2-7
TGTGCCAGCAGCTTGCCAACCTACGAGCAGTACTTC
CASSLPTYEQYF
>.|TRBV28|.|TRBJ1-2
TGTGCCAGCAGTCCTCTTGGGCCTGGTGGCTACACCTTC
CASSPLGPGGYTF
>TRBD2|TRBV11-2|.|TRBJ2-3
TGTGCCAGCAGCTTGGGGACCCTCCAGACTAGCGGGACGCAGTATTTT
CASSLGTLQTSGTQYF
>TRBD1|TRBV5-4|.|TRBJ1-3
TGTGCCAGCAGCAGTTCCGGGACAGGGACTGGAAACACCATATATTTT
CASSSSGTGTGNTIYF
>.|TRBV10-3|.|TRBJ1-6
TGTGCCATCAAAGTGGAGAGTAATTCACCCCTCCACTTT
CAIKVESNSPLHF
>.|TRBV18|few|TRBJ1-4
TGTGCCAGCTCACCAGGGGCCCGTGACCCCGGGAAACTGTTTTTT
CASSPGARDPGKLFF
>TRBD1|TRBV27|.|TRBJ2-7
TGTGCCAGCAGCGAGTCCCACAGGGGGTACGAGCAGTACTTC
CASSESHRGYEQYF
>.|TRBV27|.|TRBJ2-5
TGTGCCAGCAGTTTAATCTTTTCGGGGACCCAGTACTTC
CASSLIFSGTQYF
>TRBD2|TRBV4-3|.|TRBJ2-7
TGCGCCAGCAGCCAAGATAGGCCGTCCGGGGGGGCCTACGAGCAGTACTTC
CASSQDRPSGGAYEQYF
>TRBD1|TRBV18|.|TRBJ1-2
TGTGCCAGCTCACCAACCGGGACAGGGAGGGCTTACTATGGCTACACCTTC
CASSPTGTGRAYYGYTF
>.|TRBV28|.|TRBJ2-6
TGTGCCAGCAGTTCTCCCCGGGTCTTCTCTGGGGCCAACGTCCTGACTTTC
CASSSPRVFSGANVLTF
>.|TRBV6-6|.|TRBJ2-1
TGTGCCAGCAGACCTGACTATACCGTATACAATGAGCAGTTCTTC
CASRPDYTVYNEQFF
>TRBD1|TRBV6-5|.|TRBJ1-5
TGTGCCAGCAGTAGGGACAGGGTGTACCAGCCCCAGCATTTT
CASSRDRVYQPQHF
>TRBD2|TRBV3-1/TRBV3-2|.|TRBJ2-7
TGTGCCAGCAGCCAAAGCCCCGCGGGACTAGGGTCGAGCGAGCAGTACTTC
CASSQSPAGLGSSEQYF
>.|TRBV7-8|once|TRBJ2-7
TGTGCCAGCAGTGGACAGCCAGGGGAGGGGTCCTACGAGCAGTACTTC
CASSGQPGEGSYEQYF
>.|TRBV6-1|.|TRBJ1-3
TGTGCCAGCAGTGACAGCACCATATATTTT
CASSDSTIYF
>.|TRBV15|.|TRBJ1-2
TGTGCCACCAGCAGAGATGGCAATAACTATGGCTACACCTTC
CATSRDGNNYGYTF
>TRBD1|TRBV14|.|TRBJ1-2
TGTGCCAGCAGCCCCCCCGGGGGACAGGGGACCTATGGCTACACCTTC
CASSPPGGQGTYGYTF
>.|TRBV4-3|.|TRBJ2-6
TGCGCCAGCAGCCCTACGACATCTGGGGCCAACGTCCTGACTTTC
CASSPTTSGANVLTF
>TRBD1|TRBV28|.|TRBJ2-2
TGTGCCAGCAGTTCCGGGACAGGGGTTTCCACCGGGGAGCTGTTTTTT
CASSSGTGVSTGELFF
>.|TRBV28|.|TRBJ1-3
TGTGCCAGCAGTTTTTCGGGATATGGAAACACCATATATTTT
CASSFSGYGNTIYF
>.|TRBV7-2|.|TRBJ1-1
TGTGCCAGCAGCGGGTGGAGCTACGCTGAAGCTTTCTTT
CASSGWSYAEAFF
>.|TRBV15|.|TRBJ1-1
TGTGCCACCAGCAGAGATGGGGCCCCACGGAACACTGAAGCTTTCTTT
CATSRDGAPRNTEAFF
>TRBD1|TRBV5-8|.|TRBJ1-2
TGTGCCAGCAGCGCGGGACAGGGTCCCTATGGCTACACCTTC
CASSAGQGPYGYTF
>TRBD2|TRBV15|once|TRBJ2-1
TGTGCCACCAGCAGAGACCCTTGGACTAGCGAGTCCTACAATGAGCAGTTCTTC
CATSRDPWTSESYNEQFF